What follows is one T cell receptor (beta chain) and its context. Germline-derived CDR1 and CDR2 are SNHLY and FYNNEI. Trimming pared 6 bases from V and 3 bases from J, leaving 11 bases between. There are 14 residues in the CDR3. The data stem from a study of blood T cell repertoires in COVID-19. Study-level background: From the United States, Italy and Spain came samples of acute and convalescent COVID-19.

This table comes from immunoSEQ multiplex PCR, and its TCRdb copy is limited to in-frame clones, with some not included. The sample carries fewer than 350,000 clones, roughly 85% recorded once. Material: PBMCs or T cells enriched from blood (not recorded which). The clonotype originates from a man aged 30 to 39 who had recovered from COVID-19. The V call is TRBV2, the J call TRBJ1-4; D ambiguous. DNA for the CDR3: TGTGCCAGCAGGGAGACGGCCTCTAATGAAAAACTGTTTTTT. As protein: CASRETASNEKLFF.